These 13 T cell receptor beta chains were sequenced from one sample in a study of tissue T cells after allogeneic stem cell transplantation. Time point denoted: mouse harvest day 14 after allogeneic transplant. The graft held 10^6 splenic CD5+ T cells and 10^7 T-cell-depleted bone marrow cells. Only in-frame clones appear in the TCRdb table, and some are missing; sequencing was by immunoSEQ multiplex PCR. The sample records several thousand clones, roughly a third being singletons. Sequencing was done on a sample of skin. All receptors come from a female BALB/c mouse given C57BL/6 T cells with graft-versus-host disease after an allogeneic hematopoietic cell transplant.

In this sample, this clone turned up a few times. Germline and genes here are mouse. Sequencing ends 1 residue short of the CDR3 end; the germline J gene provides the rest. This chain links TRBV26 with TRBJ2-3; D call uncertain. This CDR3 has 12 amino acids. Per the germline V gene, CDR1 is KGHPV and CDR2 is FQNQEV (reference sequence). V was clipped by 4 bases and J by 0 bases, with 2 bases between them. The chain's CDR3 is CASSQSAETLYF. The sequenced part of the CDR3 DNA is TGTGCCAGCAGTCAGAGTGCAGAAACGCTGTAT.

This clone occurred once. Germline and genes here are mouse. The read ends 1 residue early relative to the CDR3; the germline J gene fills the gap. This chain connects TRBV23 to TRBJ2-3; TRBD1, the table's D call, was not compared with the DNA. The CDR3 consists of 16 residues. Per the germline V gene, CDR1 is KGHTA and CDR2 is FQNQQP. The CDR3 bases that were read are TGCTCCAGCAGTCAATCTGCAGGGGGAGGGGCAGAAACGCTGTAT. It codes for CSSSQSAGGGAETLY. The full CDR3 protein is CSSSQSAGGGAETLYF.

This clone has a single count. Genes and germline are mouse. The observed sequence ends 1 residue before the CDR3 terminus, with the missing tail filled in from the germline J gene. Other DNA sequences from this sample encode an identical CDR3 as well. The chain is built from TRBV12-2 and TRBJ2-3, with 9 positions matching TRBD2. Germline assignment: CDR1 SGHLS and CDR2 HYDKME. The CDR3 is 15 amino acids. V gave up 4 bases and J gave up 1 base; unmatched junction bases: 5. The CDR3 loop reads CASSPDWGGAETLYF. Incomplete CDR3 DNA: TGTGCCAGCTCCCCGGACTGGGGTGGTGCAGAAACGCTGTAT.

This clone has just a few counts. Mouse names are used for the genes. The read finishes 1 residue shy of the CDR3 end, and the germline J gene is used to complete it. The J gene is TRBJ2-1, the V gene TRBV13-3; 10 bases agree with TRBD2. V shed 5 bases and J 1 base; nucleotides not matched to a gene: 3. The CDR3 has 15 residues. In germline, CDR1 is NNHDY, CDR2 SYVADS. CDR3 bases read: TGTGCCAGCAGGGACTGGGGGAGGAACTATGCTGAGCAGTTC. This codes for CASRDWGRNYAEQF. The full CDR3 is CASRDWGRNYAEQFF.

About this clone itself: Mouse germline and gene names are used. The sequence runs out 1 residue before the end of the CDR3; the remainder is reconstructed from the germline J gene. The V call is TRBV16, the J call TRBJ1-2; 7 bases are a match to TRBD1. Germline assignment: CDR1 SGHSA and CDR2 FRNQAP. This CDR3 has 16 residues. Trimming removed 5 bases from V and 0 bases from J; junction bases left unmatched: 9. The CDR3 bases that were read are TGTGCAAGCAGCCCAGAAGGGGGGACAGCAAACTCCGACTACACC. This codes for CASSPEGGTANSDYT. The CDR3 reads in full as CASSPEGGTANSDYTF.

This clone is labeled as medium-sized. The germline and genes are mouse ones. The read terminates 1 residue before the CDR3 end, so the remaining end is supplied by the germline J gene. The chain is built from TRBV26 and TRBJ1-3; 7 positions agree with TRBD1. This CDR3 has 14 residues. V lost 6 bases, J lost 2 bases, and 4 bases stayed unmatched. Germline-derived CDR1 and CDR2 are KGHPV and FQNQEV (reference sequence). The chain's CDR3 is CASSPTGAGNTLYF. The DNA read from the CDR3 is TGTGCCAGCAGCCCTACAGGGGCTGGAAATACGCTCTAT.

On this clone itself: Gene names denote mouse genes. The covered CDR3 bases are TGTGCCAGCAGCTTAGTGGGGGATGAACAGTAC. It specifies CASSLVGDEQY. The CDR3 reads in full as CASSLVGDEQYF. The V gene is TRBV3, the J gene TRBJ2-7; possible D gene TRBD2, 6 bases. The CDR3 is cut off 1 residue early in the read; its end comes from the germline J gene. The CDR3 extends over 12 amino acids. V was trimmed by 1 base and J by 5 bases, leaving 6 bases between them. Germline V lookup: CDR1 SNHLY, CDR2 FYNGKV (reference sequence).

This clone was seen more than once but under ten times. Gene and germline names: mouse. The read gets to within 1 residue of the CDR3 end, and the germline J gene fills in the rest. The chain has TRBV12-2 and TRBJ2-7, with unresolved D. CDR1 and CDR2 (germline): SGHLS, HYDKME. This CDR3 is built from 12 residues. Trimming removed 0 bases at V and 3 bases at J, with 5 bases between. CDR3: CASSLNLYEQYF. CDR3 DNA, as far as it was read: TGTGCCAGCTCTCTCAACCTCTATGAACAGTAC.

A word on this clone: Gene names follow the mouse nomenclature. The read stops 1 residue short of the end of the CDR3; the missing end is completed from the germline J gene. The gene calls are TRBV4 and TRBJ2-1; TRBD1 matches 7 bases. Germline CDR1 and CDR2: LGHDT and YNNKQL (reference sequence). V lost 4 bases, J lost 6 bases, and 3 bases stayed unmatched. The CDR3 is 13 amino acids. CDR3: CASSLQGCAEQFF. The CDR3 bases that were read are TGTGCCAGCAGCTTACAGGGGTGTGCTGAGCAGTTC. Combining the CDR3 with reference TRBV4 and TRBJ2-1 gives the whole variable domain ETAVFQTPNYHVTQVGNEVSFNCKQTLGHDTMYWYKQDSKKLLKIMFSYNNKQLIVNETVPRRFSPQSSDKAHLNLRIKSVEPEDSAVYLCASSLQGCAEQFFGPGTRLTVL.

This clone was found a few times. Mouse gene names apply. From the germline J gene comes the end of the CDR3, since the read stops 1 residue before it. The genes are TRBV26 and TRBJ1-6; D ambiguous. TRBJ1-6 is known as an ORF, though its function is uncertain. This CDR3 has 14 amino acids. Germline lookup yields CDR1 KGHPV and CDR2 FQNQEV (reference sequence). V lost 4 bases, J lost 0 bases, and 4 bases lay in between. The CDR3 DNA, read in part, is TGTGCCAGCAGTCCCCCTTCCTATAATTCGCCCCTCTAC. Its protein product is CASSPPSYNSPLY. The full CDR3 is CASSPPSYNSPLYF.

This clone was found a few times. The genes are named according to mouse. Coverage ceases 1 residue before the CDR3 finishes, and the germline J gene fills in the end. The chain joins TRBV19 to TRBJ2-5, with a possible D match to TRBD1 (6 bases). The germline V gene has CDR1 FNHDT and CDR2 SITEND (reference sequence). V lost 2 bases and J lost 4, with 8 bases in between. The CDR3 length is 13 residues. CDR3 DNA (partial): TGTGCCAGCAGTATTCGGACAGAAGACACCCAGTAC. It translates to CASSIRTEDTQY. The entire CDR3 reads CASSIRTEDTQYF. Using reference TRBV19 and TRBJ2-5 for the parts outside the CDR3, the full variable domain is GGIITQTPKFLIGQEGQKLTLKCQQNFNHDTMYWYRQDSGKGLRLIYYSITENDLQKGDLSEGYDASREKKSSFSLTVTSAQKNEMAVFLCASSIRTEDTQYFGPGTRLLVL.

A word on this clone: The listed genes are named as in mouse. With the read ending 1 residue before the CDR3 end, the germline J gene is used to fill in that end. Other DNA sequences within the sample encode an identical CDR3. The V gene is TRBV26, the J gene TRBJ2-5; D unclear. The CDR3 spans 12 residues. Deletions cut 4 bases from V and 3 bases from J, with 5 bases between. Germline CDR1 and CDR2: KGHPV and FQNQEV (reference sequence). The DNA read from the CDR3 is TGTGCCAGCAGTCGACAACAAGACACCCAGTAC. Its translation: CASSRQQDTQY. The entire CDR3 sequence reads CASSRQQDTQYF.

Note on this clone: A single base separates this from a much larger clone, so it may be a read error. Gene labels here are mouse ones. The read terminates 1 residue before the CDR3 end, so the remaining end is supplied by the germline J gene. The J gene is TRBJ1-3, the V gene TRBV3; 7 bases match TRBD1. The CDR3 has 14 amino acids. V lost 5 bases and J lost 0; bases outside the gene matches: 1. CDR1 is SNHLY and CDR2 is FYNGKV in the germline V gene (reference sequence). The covered CDR3 bases are TGTGCCAGCAGCGGGACAGATTCTGGAAATACGCTCTAT. The encoded protein is CASSGTDSGNTLY. The CDR3 in full is CASSGTDSGNTLYF.